A selection of T cell receptor beta chains follows, all from one sample in a study of CD8 T cells in Susac syndrome. TCRdb re-called the immunoSEQ multiplex PCR reads through MiXCR, storing one row per CDR3 protein. This sample has about 190,000 distinct CDR3 sequences, with over 75% found just once. Sequencing was performed on CD4+ T cells from PBMCs. Receptors originate from a human donor with Susac syndrome. Both conserved end residues are part of each CDR3. Each record gives: clone size, CDR3 length, D gene, V gene, J gene, CDR3 DNA, CDR3 protein. D genes are given only for firm matches. The size of a clone is reported for some rows only, either as once, few or many, or as a class for expanded clones.

.	14	.	TRBV5-4	TRBJ1-1	TGTGCCAGCAGCTTGGGGTCGGAGAACACTGAAGCTTTCTTT	CASSLGSENTEAFF
once	18	.	TRBV4-1	TRBJ2-5	TGCGCCAGCAGCCAAGAGGTCTTAACAGGTCCCATCCAAGAGACCCAGTACTTC	CASSQEVLTGPIQETQYF
once	14	.	TRBV20-1	TRBJ1-3	TGCAGTGCTAGAAAAGGGAACTCTGGAAACACCATATATTTT	CSARKGNSGNTIYF
.	13	TRBD1	TRBV20-1	TRBJ2-3	TGCAGTGCTAGCGACCAGGGGGCAGATACGCAGTATTTT	CSASDQGADTQYF
.	16	.	TRBV5-6	TRBJ2-1	TGTGCCAGCAGCTGGAGGGACGGGAGCTCCTACAATGAGCGTTTCTTC	CASSWRDGSSYNERFF
.	16	TRBD1	TRBV3-1	TRBJ1-5	TGTGCCAGCAGCCAAGGACGGGACAGCTACAATCAGCCCCAGCATTTT	CASSQGRDSYNQPQHF
.	13	.	TRBV10-1	TRBJ2-5	TGCGCCAGCAGTGAGAGCAGACAAGAGACCCAGTACTTC	CASSESRQETQYF
.	17	TRBD1	TRBV20-1	TRBJ1-5	TGCAGTGCTAGACAGACCGGGACAGGGTTAAGCAATCAGCCCCAGCATTTT	CSARQTGTGLSNQPQHF
.	14	.	TRBV7-9	TRBJ2-3	TGTGCCAGCAAACTCCGGCCCAACACAGATACGCAGTATTTT	CASKLRPNTDTQYF
.	15	.	TRBV9	TRBJ2-2	TGTGCCAGCAGCGTAGAGGGCAGAACCACCGGGGAGCTGTTTTTT	CASSVEGRTTGELFF
once	18	TRBD2	TRBV5-1	TRBJ2-1	TGCGCCAGCAGCTTGGCGGCGGCGGGAGGGGTACTTTTTAATGAGCAGTTCTTC	CASSLAAAGGVLFNEQFF
.	13	TRBD1	TRBV19	TRBJ1-2	TGTGCCAGTAGGGGGACAGCCCGCTATGGCTACACCTTC	CASRGTARYGYTF
.	14	.	TRBV4-2	TRBJ1-1	TGTGCCAGCAGCCCCCGCAATTTGAACACTGAAGCTTTCTTT	CASSPRNLNTEAFF
.	16	TRBD1	TRBV12-3/TRBV12-4	TRBJ1-2	TGTGCCAGCAGTTTAGGGGGACAGGGGAACAACTATGGCTACACCTTC	CASSLGGQGNNYGYTF
.	13	TRBD2	TRBV6-6	TRBJ2-1	TGTGCCAGCAGGCGGGAGGGTTACAATGAGCAGTTCTTC	CASRREGYNEQFF
.	13	TRBD1	TRBV7-8	TRBJ2-3	TGTGCCAGCAGTACACAGGGGGCCAATACGCAGTATTTT	CASSTQGANTQYF
.	15	.	TRBV5-1	TRBJ2-5	TGCGCCAGCAGCCGAGCCGGGACGGACCAAGAGACCCAGTACTTC	CASSRAGTDQETQYF
.	17	TRBD2	TRBV9	TRBJ2-3	TGTGCCAGCAGCGTAGGGCGGGGGGGCCGAGCTGCAGATACGCAGTATTTT	CASSVGRGGRAADTQYF
.	17	TRBD2	TRBV30	TRBJ2-1	TGTGCCTGGAGTACCCCTAGCGGGGGGCCCCTCTACAATGAGCAGTTCTTC	CAWSTPSGGPLYNEQFF
.	14	.	TRBV11-2	TRBJ1-4	TGTGCCAGCAGCTTCGGCCAGGAAGGTGAAAAACTGTTTTTT	CASSFGQEGEKLFF
.	17	.	TRBV12-3/TRBV12-4	TRBJ1-5	TGTGCCAGCAGTTTGGCCAGGGACTATACCTCCAATCAGCCCCAGCATTTT	CASSLARDYTSNQPQHF
.	12	.	TRBV7-2	TRBJ1-6	TGTGCCAGCAGCCCCCTCCATTCACCCCTCCACTTT	CASSPLHSPLHF
.	12	.	TRBV10-3	TRBJ2-2	TGTGCCATCAGCACTGCCGCCAGGGAGCTGTTTTTT	CAISTAARELFF
.	11	.	TRBV3-1	TRBJ2-1	TGTGCCAGCAGCCAAGCTAAAGAGCAGTTCTTC	CASSQAKEQFF
.	14	.	TRBV7-2	TRBJ1-2	TGTGCCAGCAGCTTAGCGATGGGGAACTATGGCTACACCTTC	CASSLAMGNYGYTF
.	13	.	TRBV20-1	TRBJ1-1	TGCAGCAGACAAACGGGAGTAAACACTGAAGCTTTCTTT	CSRQTGVNTEAFF